This T cell receptor (beta chain) was documented in a study of blood T cells in healthy people across ages. Per germline, CDR1 SQVTM and CDR2 ANQGSEA. CDR3 length equals 14 residues. After removal of 6 bases from V and 0 bases from J, the junction contained 2 bases not matched to a gene. Primers used in a second PCR of roughly 6 to 11 cycles were a sample-barcoded 5' primer and a J-beta primer mix. TCRdb independently ran MiXCR on the 5' RACE reads; one entry per CDR3 protein. The repertoire has hundreds of thousands of distinct CDR3 sequences, 45% to 50% of them found once; the top ten carry around 32%.

The chain has TRBV29-1 and TRBJ1-1, with TRBD1 matching 12 bases. The sequenced material came from blood. This TCR derives from a woman aged 60-75 years in good health. The CDR3 sequence: CSVGTGGLNTEAFF. For the CDR3, the DNA is TGCAGCGTGGGGACAGGGGGCTTGAACACTGAAGCTTTCTTT.